The 26 T cell receptor beta chains in this list originate from one sample, sequenced in a study of blood T cell repertoires in COVID-19. This table comes from immunoSEQ multiplex PCR, and its TCRdb copy is limited to in-frame clones, with some not included. The data contain about 160,000 clones, 60% to 85% of them singletons. Sequencing was carried out using peripheral blood. These receptors were taken from a man aged 55 to 70 with acute or convalescent COVID-19.

This chain connects TRBV19 to TRBJ1-1; unclear D gene. The CDR3 has 15 amino acids. Trimming left V 1 base short and J 3 bases short, with 12 bases between. Germline V gene sequence: CDR1 LNHDA, CDR2 SQIVND (reference sequence). This chain's CDR3 is CASSIVGEADTEAFF. The CDR3 coding sequence is TGTGCCAGTAGTATAGTTGGGGAAGCGGACACTGAAGCTTTCTTT.

As for this clone: Germline and junction disagree at one end, which may indicate a read error. The chain has TRBV5-4 and TRBJ1-2; no clear D gene. This CDR3 comprises 14 residues. Per germline, CDR1 SGHNT and CDR2 YYREEE (reference sequence). The CDR3 sequence: CASSRGGVRYGYTF. CDR3 nucleotides: TGTGCCAGCAGCAGAGGCGGGGTTAGGTATGGTTACACCTTC. Drawing the rest from reference TRBV5-4 and TRBJ1-2, the complete variable domain is ETGVTQSPTHLIKTRGQQVTLRCSSQSGHNTVSWYQQALGQGPQFIFQYYREEENGRGNFPPRFSGLQFPNYSSELNVNALELDDSALYLCASSRGGVRYGYTFGSGTRLTVV.

Written as DNA, the CDR3 is TGCGCCAGCAGCGAAACGGACAGGGTAACAGATACGCAGTATTTT. It encodes CASSETDRVTDTQYF. The chain recombines TRBV5-1 with TRBJ2-3, with TRBD1 matching over 8 bases. Trimming cost V 4 bases and J 3 bases; bases outside gene matches: 7. This CDR3 has 15 residues. Per the germline V gene, CDR1 is SGHRS and CDR2 is YFSETQ.

This clone was recorded a few times. The J gene is TRBJ1-5, the V gene TRBV4-1; maybe TRBD1 (6 bases). The V end lost 1 base, the J end lost 1 base, and 8 bases lay between the germline ends. The germline gives CDR1 MGHRA, CDR2 YSYEKL. The CDR3 runs to 15 residues. CDR3 in amino acids: CASSQVDRSNQPQHF. The CDR3 DNA reads as TGCGCCAGCAGCCAAGTAGACAGGAGCAATCAGCCCCAGCATTTT.

The chain recombines TRBV7-8 with TRBJ2-7, with 9 positions matching TRBD1. The germline gives CDR1 SGHVS, CDR2 FQNEAQ. This CDR3 has 15 residues. V lost 5 bases and J lost 6; bases outside the gene matches: 11. CDR3 DNA sequence: TGTGCCAGCAGCCAAACCGGGACAGGGAGAAGCGAGCAGTACTTC. Protein product: CASSQTGTGRSEQYF.

This clone was seen a few times. V gene TRBV19 combines with J gene TRBJ2-5; 7 bases match TRBD2. J gave up 5 bases and V 5 bases, and 11 bases lay outside the gene matches. The length of the CDR3 is 15 residues. Germline CDR1 reads LNHDA; CDR2 reads SQIVND (reference sequence). This CDR3 is CASSPERGLGETQYF. The CDR3 DNA reads as TGTGCCAGTAGTCCGGAGCGGGGCCTGGGGGAGACCCAGTACTTC.

The gene calls are TRBV5-6 and TRBJ1-6; perhaps TRBD1 as D (5 bases). Trimming cost V 1 base and J 5 bases, with 13 bases left between them. The CDR3 is made up of 16 amino acids. Germline assignment: CDR1 SGHDT and CDR2 YYEEEE. The chain's CDR3 is CASSLWGRDNNSPLHF. CDR3 DNA: TGTGCCAGCAGCTTGTGGGGCAGGGATAATAATTCACCCCTCCACTTT.

V is TRBV27 and J is TRBJ2-7; a possible D gene is TRBD2 (5 bases). The CDR3 loop spans 14 amino acids. Trimming stripped 5 bases from V and 7 bases from J, with 18 bases between. In germline, CDR1 is MNHEY, CDR2 SMNVEV (reference sequence). Here the CDR3 DNA reads TGTGCCAGCAGTCCGAGGGTTGTGGATTCAGAGCAGTACTTC. The encoded protein is CASSPRVVDSEQYF.

The chain uses TRBV5-1 and TRBJ1-5; 8 bases agree with TRBD1. From germline, CDR1 is SGHRS and CDR2 YFSETQ. The CDR3 covers 15 residues. J was trimmed by 3 bases and V by 4 bases; bases with no gene match: 6. The CDR3 bases are TGCGCCAGCAGCATCCAGGGGGCTGACAATCAGCCCCAGCATTTT. This codes for CASSIQGADNQPQHF. The variable domain in full, with the rest retrieved from reference TRBV5-1 and TRBJ1-5, is KAGVTQTPRYLIKTRGQQVTLSCSPISGHRSVSWYQQTPGQGLQFLFEYFSETQRNKGNFPGRFSGRQFSNSRSEMNVSTLELGDSALYLCASSIQGADNQPQHFGDGTRLSIL.

This chain uses TRBV5-5 with TRBJ1-5; 9 bases align to TRBD1. The CDR3 consists of 18 residues. Germline lookup yields CDR1 SGHKS and CDR2 YYEKEE (reference sequence). Losses at the gene ends were 0 bases for V and 4 bases for J; bases not matched to a gene: 11. The CDR3 nucleotides read TGTGCCAGCAGCTTGGCCACGGTGGGACAGGGTCGGAATCAGCCCCAGCATTTT. Translating gives CASSLATVGQGRNQPQHF.

The V and J genes are TRBV5-5 and TRBJ2-7; D not certain. V lost 0 bases, J lost 2 bases, and 9 bases lay in between. Germline CDR1 and CDR2: SGHKS and YYEKEE (reference sequence). CDR3 length: 14 residues. The CDR3 DNA reads as TGTGCCAGCAGCTTGGGTGCGGTTCCCTACGAGCAGTACTTC. Amino acid sequence: CASSLGAVPYEQYF.

V is TRBV3-1 (or the pseudogene TRBV3-2) and J is TRBJ2-3, with TRBD2 identical over 9 bases. Germline CDR1 LGHDT, CDR2 YNNKEL (reference sequence). The CDR3 totals 15 residues. Germline trimming cut 0 bases from V and 9 bases from J; bases unmatched to any gene: 7. The CDR3 loop is CASSQDTLAGTTQYF. The DNA of the CDR3 is TGTGCCAGCAGCCAAGATACCCTAGCGGGGACAACGCAGTATTTT.

This rearrangement joins TRBV10-1 to TRBJ2-3; possible D gene TRBD2, 6 bases. The CDR3 contains 13 residues. Looked up from germline, CDR1 is WNHNN and CDR2 is SYGVQD (reference sequence). The ends were cut back, 8 bases at V and 6 bases at J, with 15 bases in the middle. CDR3: CASSAGTVDTQYF. The DNA of the CDR3 is TGCGCCAGCTCTGCGGGGACCGTTGATACGCAGTATTTT.

Here the CDR3 reads CASSWGGLNTGELFF. CDR3 nucleotides: TGTGCCAGTTCTTGGGGGGGTTTGAACACCGGGGAGCTGTTTTTT. The chain couples TRBV19 to TRBJ2-2; 7 bases map to TRBD2. The V gene end was trimmed by 8 bases and the J gene end by 1 base; junction bases not matched to a gene: 7. The CDR3 has 15 residues. Germline CDR1 is LNHDA and CDR2 is SQIVND (reference sequence).

This clone was recorded many times. The rearrangement joins TRBV6-2 or TRBV6-3 to TRBJ1-5; D unclear. The CDR3 extends over 14 amino acids. The germline CDR1 and CDR2 sequences are MNHEY and SVGEGT. Trimming shortened V by 5 bases and J by 3 bases, and 11 bases separated the two germline ends. The CDR3 sequence is CASSPYIFNQPQHF. As DNA, the CDR3 is TGTGCCAGCAGTCCGTACATCTTCAATCAGCCCCAGCATTTT.

The chain links TRBV6-1 to TRBJ1-5, with 9 bases identical to TRBD1. CDR1 and CDR2 (germline): MNHNS, SASEGT. The V gene end was trimmed by 3 bases and the J gene end by 6 bases; junction bases not matched to a gene: 6. CDR3 length equals 15 residues. The CDR3 protein is CASSDGQGSGQPQHF. As DNA, the CDR3 is TGTGCCAGCAGTGACGGACAGGGGAGTGGTCAGCCCCAGCATTTT.

The rearrangement joins TRBV5-6 to TRBJ2-5; tentatively, D is TRBD1 (5 bases). CDR1 SGHDT and CDR2 YYEEEE come from the germline V gene. The CDR3 totals 17 residues. V was shortened by 4 bases and J by 4 bases, with 23 bases between the two germline ends. Here the CDR3 DNA reads TGTGCCAGCAGCCCCTGGACGGTGGGGCAGTATCTAGAGACCCAGTACTTC. Its translation: CASSPWTVGQYLETQYF.

The chain couples TRBV11-3 to TRBJ2-7, with D possibly being TRBD2 (5 bases). Trimming shortened V by 1 base and J by 0 bases, and 7 bases separated the two germline ends. CDR3 length: 14 amino acids. CDR1 is SGHNT and CDR2 is YENEEA in the germline V gene. The CDR3 is CASSLAGSSYEQYF. The CDR3, as DNA: TGTGCCAGCAGCTTAGCGGGGAGCTCCTACGAGCAGTACTTC.

The rearrangement links TRBV19 to TRBJ1-4; 8 nucleotides agree with TRBD1. V trimming: 5 bases; J trimming: 3 bases; junction bases outside the gene matches: 2. The CDR3 covers 14 residues. The germline CDR1 and CDR2 sequences are LNHDA and SQIVND (reference sequence). In nucleotides, the CDR3 is TGTGCCAGTAGTGAGGACAGGGCTAATGAAAAACTGTTTTTT. Translated, it gives CASSEDRANEKLFF.

The V and J genes are TRBV25-1 and TRBJ1-1; 7 nucleotides line up with TRBD1. CDR3 length equals 14 residues. J lost 7 bases, V lost 4 bases, and 9 bases had no gene match. Germline V gene sequence: CDR1 MGHDK, CDR2 SYGVNS. The CDR3: CASSVVDRVDEAFF. The CDR3 region has the DNA TGTGCCAGCAGTGTAGTCGACAGGGTAGATGAAGCTTTCTTT.

This sequence joins TRBV4-3 and TRBJ1-1; 7 nucleotides align to TRBD1. The J segment lost 8 bases and the V segment lost 5 bases, leaving 8 bases of the junction unmatched. Per germline, CDR1 LGHNA and CDR2 YSLEER. There are 13 residues in the CDR3. CDR3 nucleotide sequence: TGCGCCAGCAGCTCGGACAGGTTTCGGGAAGCTTTCTTT. It yields the protein CASSSDRFREAFF.

The chain's CDR3 is CASSFRTGVAGANVLTF. The CDR3 region has the DNA TGTGCCAGCAGCTTCCGGACAGGGGTGGCTGGGGCCAACGTCCTGACTTTC. The chain recombines TRBV7-2 with TRBJ2-6; TRBD1 matches 9 bases. CDR1 SGHTA and CDR2 FQGNSA come from the germline V gene. J gave up 2 bases and V 3 bases, and 5 bases lay outside the gene matches. CDR3 length equals 17 residues.

The chain uses TRBV5-5 and TRBJ2-1; 8 bases are a match to TRBD2. Germline V gives CDR1 SGHKS, CDR2 YYEKEE (reference sequence). CDR3 length: 17 residues. V gave up 4 bases and J gave up 8 bases; unmatched junction bases: 17. CDR3 loop: CASSPSGRGGLSDEQFF. Written as DNA, the CDR3 is TGTGCCAGCAGCCCCAGTGGACGGGGGGGTTTATCCGATGAGCAGTTCTTC.

J is TRBJ2-2 and V is TRBV5-1, with 8 bases aligning to TRBD1. The length of the CDR3 is 16 residues. Germline V CDR1 and CDR2: SGHRS, YFSETQ. Trimming cost V 4 bases and J 1 base; bases outside gene matches: 6. The CDR3 region has the DNA TGCGCCAGCAGCCCGGATGGGACAGGGAACACCGGGGAGCTGTTTTTT. Protein sequence: CASSPDGTGNTGELFF. Based on the CDR3 plus reference TRBV5-1 and TRBJ2-2, the full variable domain is KAGVTQTPRYLIKTRGQQVTLSCSPISGHRSVSWYQQTPGQGLQFLFEYFSETQRNKGNFPGRFSGRQFSNSRSEMNVSTLELGDSALYLCASSPDGTGNTGELFFGEGSRLTVL.

The V call is TRBV27, the J call TRBJ2-1, with TRBD1 matching 11 bases. V lost 9 bases, J lost 7 bases, and 11 bases stayed unmatched. The CDR3 is 15 amino acids. CDR1 and CDR2 from the germline V gene are MNHEY and SMNVEV (reference sequence). DNA for the CDR3: TGTGCCAGTAGTAGCCGGGACAGGGGGAGGAATGAGCAGTTCTTC. This translates into CASSSRDRGRNEQFF.

V is TRBV29-1 and J is TRBJ2-2, with D maybe TRBD2 (6 bases). Germline lookup yields CDR1 SQVTM and CDR2 ANQGSEA. The CDR3 contains 14 residues. V dropped 4 bases and J dropped 3 bases, with 12 bases sitting between them. CDR3 protein: CSVVRWGDTGELFF. As DNA, the CDR3 is TGCAGCGTTGTCCGGTGGGGGGACACCGGGGAGCTGTTTTTT.